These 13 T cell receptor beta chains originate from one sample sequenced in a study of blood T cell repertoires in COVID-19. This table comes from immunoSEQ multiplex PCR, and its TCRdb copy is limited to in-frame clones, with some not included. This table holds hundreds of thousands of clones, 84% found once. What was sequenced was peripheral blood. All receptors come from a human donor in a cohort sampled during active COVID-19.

The DNA for the CDR3 is TGTGCCAGCAGCCAGAACGGGCGGGGGGAAGAGACCCAGTACTTC. As protein: CASSQNGRGEETQYF. This chain uses TRBV4-2 with TRBJ2-5; TRBD2 agrees at 8 bases. The CDR3 is 15 residues long. The trim removed 3 bases at V and 3 bases at J, leaving 6 bases unmatched. Germline V gene lookup returns CDR1 LGHNA and CDR2 YNFKEQ.

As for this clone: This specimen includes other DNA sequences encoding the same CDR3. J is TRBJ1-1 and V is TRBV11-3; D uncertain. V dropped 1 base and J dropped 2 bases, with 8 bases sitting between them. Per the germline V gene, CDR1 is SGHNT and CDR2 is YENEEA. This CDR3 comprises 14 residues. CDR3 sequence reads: CASSLGRGNTEAFF. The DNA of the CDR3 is TGTGCCAGCAGCTTAGGACGGGGAAACACTGAAGCTTTCTTT.

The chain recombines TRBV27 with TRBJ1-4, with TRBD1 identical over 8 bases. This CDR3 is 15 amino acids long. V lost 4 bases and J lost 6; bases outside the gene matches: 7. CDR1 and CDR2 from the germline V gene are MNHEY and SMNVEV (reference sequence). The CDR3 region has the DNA TGTGCCAGCAGTTCAGGGGGCCCAGTTCATGAAAAACTGTTTTTT. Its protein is CASSSGGPVHEKLFF. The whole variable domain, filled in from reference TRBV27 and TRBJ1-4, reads EAQVTQNPRYLITVTGKKLTVTCSQNMNHEYMSWYRQDPGLGLRQIYYSMNVEVTDKGDVPEGYKVSRKEKRNFPLILESPSPNQTSLYFCASSSGGPVHEKLFFGSGTQLSVL.

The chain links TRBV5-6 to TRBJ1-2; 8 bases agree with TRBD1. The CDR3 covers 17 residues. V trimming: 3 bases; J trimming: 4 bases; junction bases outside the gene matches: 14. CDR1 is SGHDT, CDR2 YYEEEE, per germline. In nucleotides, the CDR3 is TGTGCCAGCAGCTCTCCCGGGACAGGATCCGGCCGCTATGGCTACACCTTC. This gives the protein CASSSPGTGSGRYGYTF.

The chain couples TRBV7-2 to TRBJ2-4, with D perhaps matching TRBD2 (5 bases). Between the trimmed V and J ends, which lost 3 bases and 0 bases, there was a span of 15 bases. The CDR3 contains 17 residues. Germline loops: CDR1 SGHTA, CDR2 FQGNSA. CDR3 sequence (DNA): TGTGCCAGCAGCTTTGGACTTGCTCCGGGAGCCAAAAACATTCAGTACTTC. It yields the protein CASSFGLAPGAKNIQYF.

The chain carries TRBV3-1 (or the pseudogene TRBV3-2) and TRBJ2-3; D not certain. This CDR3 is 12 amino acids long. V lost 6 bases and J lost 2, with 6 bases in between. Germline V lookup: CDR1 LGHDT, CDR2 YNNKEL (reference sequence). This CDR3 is CASSRATDTQYF. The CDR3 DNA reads TGTGCCAGCAGTCGAGCCACAGATACGCAGTATTTT.

The DNA of the CDR3 is TGCGCCAGCAGCCGGGATGGGGGGTTAACTGAAGCTTTCTTT. Residues: CASSRDGGLTEAFF. The chain employs TRBV4-3 and TRBJ1-1, with D maybe TRBD1 (5 bases). The ends were cut back, 4 bases at V and 5 bases at J, with 14 bases in the middle. Germline CDR1 reads LGHNA; CDR2 reads YSLEER. CDR3 length: 14 residues.

CDR3 region: CASSRTSGTYEQYF. As DNA, the CDR3 is TGTGCCAGCAGTCGGACTAGCGGAACCTACGAGCAGTACTTC. The rearrangement joins TRBV6-5 to TRBJ2-7; TRBD2 aligns across 10 bases. Germline loops: CDR1 MNHEY, CDR2 SVGAGI. The junction had 3 bases not matched to a gene; V was cut back by 5 bases and J by 2 bases. The CDR3 is 14 amino acids.

Here the CDR3 DNA reads TGTGCCAGCTCCACAGGGCTTGGCGGGGAGCTGTTTTTT. Translating gives CASSTGLGGELFF. This chain joins TRBV18 and TRBJ2-2, with D maybe TRBD1 (6 bases). V was clipped by 6 bases and J by 7 bases, with 12 bases between them. The CDR3 loop spans 13 amino acids. The V gene's germline CDR1 is KGHSH and CDR2 LQKENI.

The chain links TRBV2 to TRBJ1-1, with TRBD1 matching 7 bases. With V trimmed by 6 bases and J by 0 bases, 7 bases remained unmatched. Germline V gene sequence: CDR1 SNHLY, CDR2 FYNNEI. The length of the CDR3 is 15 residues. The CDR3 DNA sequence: TGTGCCAGCAGGGCACCCAGGGGGATGAACACTGAAGCTTTCTTT. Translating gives CASRAPRGMNTEAFF.

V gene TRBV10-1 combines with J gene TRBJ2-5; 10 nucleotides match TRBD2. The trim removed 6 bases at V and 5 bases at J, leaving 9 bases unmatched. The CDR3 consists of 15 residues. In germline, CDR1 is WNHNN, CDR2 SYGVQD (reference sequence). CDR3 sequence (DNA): TGCGCCAGCAGCGAGCGGGGGGGCCTGGAGGAGACCCAGTACTTC. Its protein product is CASSERGGLEETQYF.

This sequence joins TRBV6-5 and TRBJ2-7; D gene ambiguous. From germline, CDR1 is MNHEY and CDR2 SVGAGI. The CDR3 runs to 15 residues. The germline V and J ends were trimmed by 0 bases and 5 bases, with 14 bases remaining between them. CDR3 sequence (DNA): TGTGCCAGCAGTTACTCGAGAACTCTTCCCCACGAGCAGTACTTC. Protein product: CASSYSRTLPHEQYF.

Written as DNA, the CDR3 is TGTGCCACCAGTGATCCCCTTAACACCGGGGAGCTGTTTTTT. This codes for CATSDPLNTGELFF. V is TRBV24-1 and J is TRBJ2-2; D is ambiguous. CDR1 and CDR2 (germline): KGHDR, SFDVKD. V gave up 3 bases and J gave up 2 bases, with 6 bases separating them. The CDR3 is 14 amino acids.